This TCR beta chain appears in the sequencing data of a study of blood T cell repertoires in COVID-19. Sequencing used immunoSEQ multiplex PCR; TCRdb keeps in-frame clones, though not all of them. The table lists 200,000 to 250,000 clones, 80% to 90% of them singletons. V lost 8 bases, J lost 3 bases, and 17 bases lay in between. This CDR3 has 14 amino acids. The germline V gene encodes CDR1 MNHEY and CDR2 SMNVEV (reference sequence). Clinical histories supplied by participants themselves formed the basis of cohort assignment. Sequences were obtained from PBMCs or T cells enriched from blood (not recorded which). This chain uses TRBV27 with TRBJ2-7, with D tentatively TRBD2 (7 bases). The TCR sequence derives from a woman under 30 in a cohort exposed to, infected with or recovered from COVID-19 (not recorded which). CDR3 in DNA: TGTGCCAGCTCCCGGGCCGGGGGGCTCTACGAGCAGTACTTC. As protein: CASSRAGGLYEQYF.